The next 26 T cell receptor beta chains were all read from a single sample in a study of blood T cells in healthy people across ages. Primed by a sample-barcoded 5' primer and a J-beta primer mix, a second PCR proceeded for about 6 to 11 cycles. TCRdb re-derived calls from the 5' RACE reads in MiXCR, one entry per CDR3 protein. The sample includes 540,000 or so distinct CDR3 sequences, around 48% of them seen just once. Sequencing was carried out using blood. The receptors shown here come from an elderly man in good health.

The chain's CDR3 is CASSFYRDRGNQPQHF. The DNA for the CDR3 is TGTGCCAGCAGTTTCTACCGGGACAGGGGCAATCAGCCCCAGCATTTT. The genes are TRBV6-2 or TRBV6-3 and TRBJ1-5, with 9 bases that match TRBD1. From germline, CDR1 is MNHEY and CDR2 SVGEGT. J was trimmed by 2 bases and V by 4 bases; bases with no gene match: 6. The CDR3 loop spans 16 amino acids.

The V gene is TRBV5-1, the J gene TRBJ1-2; perhaps TRBD1 as D (6 bases). CDR3 length: 14 residues. Germline V gene sequence: CDR1 SGHRS, CDR2 YFSETQ. The V and J ends lost 5 bases and 4 bases respectively, with 15 bases between them. CDR3 amino acids: CASRVDSVLYGYTF. In DNA form, the CDR3 reads TGCGCCAGCAGGGTGGACAGTGTTCTCTATGGCTACACCTTC.

V usage is TRBV2 and J usage is TRBJ2-3; 12 bases fit TRBD2. Trimming removed 8 bases from V and 9 bases from J; junction bases left unmatched: 12. Germline CDR1 and CDR2: SNHLY and FYNNEI. The CDR3 runs 15 residues. CDR3 DNA sequence: TGTGCCAGCTGCGAAGCCGGACTAGCGGGAAAGACGCAGTATTTT. Its translation: CASCEAGLAGKTQYF.

The genes are TRBV27 and TRBJ2-7; TRBD1 is a possible D gene (5 bases). From germline, CDR1 is MNHEY and CDR2 SMNVEV (reference sequence). The length of the CDR3 is 17 residues. Between the trimmed V and J ends, which lost 1 base and 1 base, there was a span of 17 bases. CDR3 bases: TGTGCCAGCAGTTTATTGGCAGGGCCCGGATTTTCCTACGAGCAGTACTTC. Amino acids: CASSLLAGPGFSYEQYF.

This clonotype showed up just a few times. Relative to the germline gene, one junction end is altered; a read error may explain this. V is TRBV12-3 or TRBV12-4 and J is TRBJ2-6, with D perhaps matching TRBD2 (5 bases). The CDR3 runs to 13 residues. As DNA, the CDR3 is TGTGCCACCAGTGCGGGTTCATTGAGGGTCCTGACTTTC. Translation: CATSAGSLRVLTF.

This clonotype has a handful of counts. The chain uses TRBV6-6 and TRBJ2-2, with D hard to call. Per the germline V gene, CDR1 is MNHNY and CDR2 is SVGAGI (reference sequence). Trimming stripped 8 bases from V and 6 bases from J, with 4 bases between. CDR3 size: 10 residues. This CDR3 is CASFAGELFF. The CDR3 DNA reads TGTGCCAGCTTTGCCGGGGAGCTGTTTTTT.

This chain links TRBV11-2 with TRBJ2-1, with D possibly TRBD2 on 6 matching bases. The CDR3 has 15 residues. Germline values: CDR1 SGHAT, CDR2 FQNNGV. V shed 3 bases and J shed 5 bases, with 14 bases lying between them. CDR3 amino acids: CASSFSVADHNEQFF. The CDR3 nucleotides read TGTGCCAGCAGCTTCAGTGTAGCGGACCACAATGAGCAGTTCTTC.

The chain links TRBV29-1 to TRBJ1-2; D gene ambiguous. The CDR3 is 12 residues long. CDR1 is SQVTM and CDR2 is ANQGSEA in the germline V gene. V gave up 1 base and J gave up 6 bases, with 9 bases separating them. For the CDR3, the DNA is TGCAGCGTTGAAGCTAGGGAGAATGGCTACACCTTC. The encoded protein is CSVEARENGYTF.

The CDR3 reads CASSLYSGRPEAFF. In DNA form, the CDR3 reads TGTGCCAGCAGCTTATATTCAGGCCGCCCTGAAGCTTTCTTT. This chain joins TRBV7-9 and TRBJ1-1; D is uncertain. CDR1 and CDR2 (germline): SEHNR, FQNEAQ (reference sequence). V was cut by 2 bases and J by 6 bases, with 13 bases left in between. There are 14 residues in the CDR3.

The chain carries TRBV27 and TRBJ2-1; D gene unclear. This CDR3 has 13 residues. Germline assignment: CDR1 MNHEY and CDR2 SMNVEV (reference sequence). Trimming took 9 bases from V and 5 from J, leaving 14 bases between them. CDR3 region: CASAQRPNNEQFF. In nucleotides, the CDR3 is TGTGCCAGTGCCCAGCGACCCAACAATGAGCAGTTCTTC.

The sample holds many counts of this clonotype. The V call is TRBV6-5, the J call TRBJ1-2; TRBD1 is a possible D gene (5 bases). CDR1 and CDR2 from the germline V gene are MNHEY and SVGAGI. The V end lost 5 bases, the J end lost 1 base, and 14 bases lay between the germline ends. CDR3 size: 15 residues. The CDR3 nucleotides are TGTGCCAGCAGTCGATTGGGGGGGGGTAACTATGGCTACACCTTC. It translates to CASSRLGGGNYGYTF.

V usage is TRBV20-1 and J usage is TRBJ2-1, with TRBD2 matching over 10 bases. The germline V gene encodes CDR1 DFQATT and CDR2 SNEGSKA (reference sequence). This CDR3 comprises 16 residues. V gave up 2 bases and J gave up 5 bases; unmatched junction bases: 9. Here the CDR3 DNA reads TGCAGTGCTAGATCCGCCTTAGCGGGAGGCCACAATGAGCAGTTCTTC. Its translation is CSARSALAGGHNEQFF.

This clonotype was picked up a small number of times. The chain is built from TRBV7-9 and TRBJ1-2; 9 bases are a match to TRBD1. The CDR3 is made up of 18 amino acids. Losses at the gene ends were 1 base for V and 4 bases for J; bases not matched to a gene: 13. In germline, CDR1 is SEHNR, CDR2 FQNEAQ (reference sequence). The CDR3 DNA reads TGTGCCAGCAGCTTAGGCCTCGGGACAGGGAAGCGCGGCTATGGCTACACCTTC. Its protein product is CASSLGLGTGKRGYGYTF.

This clonotype has more than one count but fewer than ten. The chain combines TRBV7-2 with TRBJ2-3; 7 nucleotides line up with TRBD1. Trimming removed 7 bases from V and 5 bases from J; junction bases left unmatched: 15. The CDR3 has 16 residues. Germline V lookup: CDR1 SGHTA, CDR2 FQGNSA. In nucleotides, the CDR3 is TGTGCCAGCACCATAGGGTCTACAGGGGCGGGAGATACGCAGTATTTT. Its translation is CASTIGSTGAGDTQYF. Supplemented by reference TRBV7-2 and TRBJ2-3, the full variable domain reads GAGVSQSPSNKVTEKGKDVELRCDPISGHTALYWYRQSLGQGLEFLIYFQGNSAPDKSGLPSDRFSAERTGGSVSTLTIQRTQQEDSAVYLCASTIGSTGAGDTQYFGPGTRLTVL.

The V and J genes are TRBV7-9 and TRBJ2-3; D is undetermined. The CDR3 is 11 amino acids. Germline V lookup: CDR1 SEHNR, CDR2 FQNEAQ (reference sequence). The V gene lost 4 bases and the J gene lost 5 bases, with 4 bases spanning the gap. CDR3 amino acids: CASSSIDTQYF. The DNA for the CDR3 is TGTGCCAGCAGCTCCATAGATACGCAGTATTTT. The variable domain in full, completed from reference TRBV7-9 and TRBJ2-3, reads DTGVSQNPRHKITKRGQNVTFRCDPISEHNRLYWYRQTLGQGPEFLTYFQNEAQLEKSRLLSDRFSAERPKGSFSTLEIQRTEQGDSAMYLCASSSIDTQYFGPGTRLTVL.

CDR3 DNA sequence: TGTGCCAGCAGTTCCTTGACTAGCGGGGTAGAGACCCAGTACTTC. Amino acids: CASSSLTSGVETQYF. The chain recombines TRBV12-3 or TRBV12-4 with TRBJ2-5, with 11 bases matching TRBD2. The junction had 5 bases not matched to a gene; V was cut back by 4 bases and J by 4 bases. The length of the CDR3 is 15 residues.

Notes on this clonotype: This clone may be a read error of a much larger clone one base away. The rearrangement links TRBV7-9 to TRBJ1-2; D is uncertain. Trimming took off 3 bases at V and 8 bases at J, with 10 bases between the two ends. The CDR3 runs to 12 residues. The germline gives CDR1 SEHNR, CDR2 FQNEAQ (reference sequence). This chain's CDR3 is CASSFAGEGYTF. CDR3 nucleotide sequence: TGTGCCAGCAGCTTCGCTGGCGAGGGCTACACCTTC.

This clonotype showed up just a few times. The chain has TRBV5-1 and TRBJ2-3, with TRBD1 matching over 10 bases. Germline V gene data show CDR1 as SGHRS and CDR2 as YFSETQ. This CDR3 has 17 residues. Trimming cost V 0 bases and J 3 bases; bases outside gene matches: 7. CDR3 sequence reads: CASSLARTGGVTDTQYF. The DNA for the CDR3 is TGCGCCAGCAGCTTGGCCAGGACAGGGGGTGTGACAGATACGCAGTATTTT.

This clonotype has at least ten counts. The CDR3 protein is CAISEQAFGDYGYTF. CDR3 DNA: TGTGCCATCAGTGAGCAAGCATTCGGGGACTATGGCTACACCTTC. The V and J genes are TRBV10-3 and TRBJ1-2; no clear D gene. The length of the CDR3 is 15 residues. CDR1 and CDR2 (germline): ENHRY, SYGVKD. V was cut by 2 bases and J by 3 bases, with 13 bases left in between.

The chain employs TRBV5-1 and TRBJ2-5; D uncertain. CDR3 length: 14 amino acids. CDR1 is SGHRS, CDR2 YFSETQ, per germline. V shed 2 bases and J shed 1 base, with 9 bases lying between them. CDR3 DNA sequence: TGCGCCAGCAGCTTCGGGTCTAGCCAAGAGACCCAGTACTTC. This encodes CASSFGSSQETQYF.

The chain carries TRBV6-5 and TRBJ2-7; possibly TRBD2 for D (5 bases). Matching the DNA end better, TRBJ2-5 makes the J call doubtful. CDR1 is MNHEY, CDR2 SVGAGI, per germline. The CDR3 totals 11 residues. The CDR3 region is CASNNRGTQYF. CDR3 DNA: TGTGCCAGCAACAACCGGGGGACCCAGTACTTC.

The chain uses TRBV6-1 and TRBJ1-5; 8 bases are shared with TRBD1. CDR3 size: 14 residues. Germline lookup yields CDR1 MNHNS and CDR2 SASEGT. V lost 3 bases to trimming and J lost 2 bases; unmatched junction nucleotides: 0. The CDR3 sequence is CASSEDRGNQPQHF. CDR3 nucleotide sequence: TGTGCCAGCAGTGAGGACAGGGGCAATCAGCCCCAGCATTTT.

The chain couples TRBV2 to TRBJ2-5; no definite D call. The CDR3 has 14 amino acids. Trimming removed 3 bases from V and 0 bases from J, with 8 bases in between. Germline V gene data show CDR1 as SNHLY and CDR2 as FYNNEI. CDR3 sequence reads: CASSDRQYQETQYF. Written as DNA, the CDR3 is TGTGCCAGCAGTGATAGGCAGTACCAAGAGACCCAGTACTTC.

Worth noting for this clonotype: A single base separates this from a much larger clone, so it may be a read error. The chain is built from TRBV6-5 and TRBJ2-3, with 8 bases fitting TRBD2. Losses at the gene ends were 2 bases for V and 3 bases for J; bases not matched to a gene: 4. The CDR3 length is 15 residues. Germline V CDR1 and CDR2: MNHEY, SVGAGI. Here the CDR3 reads CASSYDCGGTDTQYF. The CDR3 bases are TGTGCCAGCAGTTACGACTGCGGGGGGACAGATACGCAGTATTTT.

The table lists this clonotype with many counts. This chain connects TRBV28 to TRBJ2-1, with D perhaps matching TRBD1 or TRBD2 (5 bases each). Germline CDR1 and CDR2: MDHEN and SYDVKM. The CDR3 contains 13 residues. V shed 4 bases and J shed 5 bases, with 9 bases lying between them. CDR3 amino acids: CASSSGQNNEQFF. DNA for the CDR3: TGTGCCAGCAGTTCGGGGCAGAACAATGAGCAGTTCTTC.

This clonotype was recorded a few times. V is TRBV20-1 and J is TRBJ2-3, with TRBD2 matching 8 bases. This CDR3 is 14 amino acids long. V lost 5 bases to trimming and J lost 4 bases; unmatched junction nucleotides: 8. Looked up from germline, CDR1 is DFQATT and CDR2 is SNEGSKA (reference sequence). In DNA form, the CDR3 reads TGCAGTGCTCAGTCCCGGGGGGGCGCAGATACGCAGTATTTT. It yields the protein CSAQSRGGADTQYF.